A single sample is the source of the 9 T cell receptor beta chains below, sequenced in a study of human T cells and chemical hapten exposure. Time point indicated: patch test 1, 2 weeks after DPC sensitization. Treatment: therapeutic diphenylcyclopropenone sensitization with weekly scalp DPC. TCRdb passed the RACE reads through MiXCR, listing each CDR3 protein once. Of fewer than 150,000 distinct CDR3 sequences listed, roughly an eighth were seen once; the top ten hold over 0.85%. This specimen consisted of whole blood, obtained in connection with sensitization to the hapten diphenylcyclopropenone (DPC). These receptors all come from a man aged 18 to 30 with alopecia areata. Some clones in this sample may be carry-over from other donors' samples.

The rearrangement uses TRBV5-1 and TRBJ1-1; D call uncertain. Germline lookup yields CDR1 SGHRS and CDR2 YFSETQ. This CDR3 contains 14 residues. Trimming removed 0 bases at V and 5 bases at J, with 11 bases between. The chain's CDR3 is CASSLAVLQTEAFF. DNA of the CDR3: TGCGCCAGCAGCTTGGCGGTTCTCCAGACTGAAGCTTTCTTT.

The chain joins TRBV7-9 to TRBJ2-1; TRBD2 might be the D (6 bases). CDR3 length: 16 residues. Germline lookup yields CDR1 SEHNR and CDR2 FQNEAQ (reference sequence). V was clipped by 4 bases and J by 6 bases, with 19 bases between them. Here the CDR3 DNA reads TGTGCCAGCAGCTCGGGGGTTCGGGACGCCATCAATGAGCAGTTCTTC. Translated: CASSSGVRDAINEQFF.

At least ten counts were recorded for this clonotype. The chain uses TRBV28 and TRBJ2-4; 8 nucleotides match TRBD1. Germline loops: CDR1 MDHEN, CDR2 SYDVKM. J lost 9 bases, V lost 8 bases, and 15 bases had no gene match. The CDR3 has 15 amino acids. The CDR3 sequence is CASGPGDRGRGIQYF. The CDR3 DNA sequence: TGTGCCAGCGGGCCTGGAGACAGGGGAAGGGGCATTCAGTACTTC.

The chain links TRBV7-2 to TRBJ1-2; no definite D call. V lost 1 base to trimming and J lost 6 bases, with 9 bases between them. Looked up from germline, CDR1 is SGHTA and CDR2 is FQGNSA. This CDR3 region has 13 residues. The DNA of the CDR3 is TGTGCCAGCAGCTTAGTGGTCACCGATGGCTACACCTTC. Protein sequence: CASSLVVTDGYTF.

This clonotype was seen repeatedly, ten times or more. This chain joins TRBV10-3 and TRBJ1-4, with no clear D. The germline V gene has CDR1 ENHRY and CDR2 SYGVKD. CDR3 length: 17 residues. V lost 0 bases, J lost 8 bases, and 19 bases lay in between. CDR3 residues: CAISESRSQRLHEKLFF. CDR3 nucleotides: TGTGCCATCAGTGAGTCTAGAAGCCAGCGTTTACACGAAAAACTGTTTTTT.

The sample holds a few counts of this clonotype. The rearrangement uses TRBV2 and TRBJ2-6; D is ambiguous. The CDR3 consists of 14 residues. V gave up 10 bases and J gave up 0 bases, with 10 bases separating them. The germline gives CDR1 SNHLY, CDR2 FYNNEI. The CDR3 DNA sequence: TGTGCCACCTCCTGGGTCTCTGGGGCCAACGTCCTGACTTTC. This translates into CATSWVSGANVLTF.

There are a few counts of this clonotype. This chain links TRBV7-2 with TRBJ1-2; D not resolved. The CDR3 spans 13 residues. V lost 5 bases to trimming and J lost 1 base, with 8 bases between them. Germline V lookup: CDR1 SGHTA, CDR2 FQGNSA. This chain's CDR3 is CASSPPGNYGYTF. The CDR3 DNA reads TGTGCCAGCAGCCCACCGGGTAACTATGGCTACACCTTC.

This clonotype was observed a few times. The rearrangement links TRBV29-1 to TRBJ2-5, with 9 bases fitting TRBD2. The CDR3 has 14 amino acids. With 4 bases clipped from V and 4 bases from J, the junction kept 7 bases outside the gene matches. Germline V gene data show CDR1 as SQVTM and CDR2 as ANQGSEA. The CDR3 spells CSVATAGGRETQYF. The CDR3, as DNA: TGCAGCGTTGCGACTGCGGGGGGGCGAGAGACCCAGTACTTC.

In DNA, the CDR3 is TGCAGCGTTTTTTCAGGGGGAGGCACCGGGGAGCTGTTTTTT. This encodes CSVFSGGGTGELFF. The V call is TRBV29-1, the J call TRBJ2-2; D may be TRBD1 (7 bases). V was trimmed by 5 bases and J by 4 bases, leaving 14 bases between them. This CDR3 contains 14 residues. Germline loops: CDR1 SQVTM, CDR2 ANQGSEA.